This TCR beta chain was sequenced in a study of cytomegalovirus exposure and HLA in healthy donors (dated by TCRdb to about 2017). Notes on the research overall: According to an earlier analysis of 587 of the donors, some 180 million T cells yielded over 90 million unique TCR beta sequences and approximately 300 Gb of sequence data. An early release covering about 600 HLA-typed donors comprised about 300 gigabases of sequencing data and roughly 85 million unique TCR sequences. The genetic ancestry cluster associated with self-reported Caucasian donors included around four fifths of the roughly 360 genotyped donors. The aim of the study was to test whether cataloging public T cell receptors could identify signatures of past pathogen exposure. Using immunosequencing, the study profiled T cell repertoires from 500 to 800 subjects and related those repertoires to cytomegalovirus serostatus. Besides the first cohort of some 670 subjects, a separate validation cohort made up of 90 to 150 different subjects was used. To predict cytomegalovirus infection status, the study combined high-throughput TCR immunosequencing, statistical association of individual TCRs with disease status, and machine learning. To study patterns of TCR occurrence, a later analysis re-analyzed previously published TCR beta repertoires from more than 550 donors and added high-resolution HLA genotyping. Rather than using new phenotypic data, the later analysis identified candidate immune exposures from TCR beta sequences and from how often those sequences occurred across donors. An earlier analysis of fewer than 750 of the donors used high-throughput TCR beta sequencing to judge whether each TCR beta V gene segment behaved as functional or pseudogenic. Donor age, sex, ethnicity and CMV serostatus were compiled together with the repertoire data. In a later genetic analysis, genome-wide SNP genotypes for about three fifths of the roughly 670 donors were used, and that subset was treated as a discovery cohort. All discovery cohort repertoires had been generated using a single sequencing platform. Class I and class II HLA loci were covered by the typing at four-digit resolution. The number of donors typed differed by locus, with 629-630 for A, B, C, DRB1 and DQB1, 522 for DQA1, approximately 580 for DPA1, and approximately 470 for DPB1. About five DR-DQ haplotypes were handled as single units for association and clustering, since linkage in the cohort was strong. On average, approximately 250,000 unique TCR beta nucleotide sequences were sequenced per donor among 398 genotyped donors of the cohort, with about 17% of those sequences being non-productive.

Concerning this clone itself: It has no known antigen specificity. Nothing much larger sits one base from this clone, and base qualities are not available.

Beyond this particular receptor, the publication reports: Because counts were too low, roughly 16 rarely observed V segments, including chromosome 9 orphons, were excluded from the earlier analysis of some 590 of the donors. In a later analysis, HLA-associated TCR beta chains showed more clonal expansion and lower generation probabilities than non-associated chains that were equally common. In a later analysis, 15,000 to 20,000 TCR beta sequences were associated with specific HLA alleles at a false discovery rate of 0.05. A later analysis reported that several top co-occurrence clusters appeared linked to parvovirus B19, influenza, CMV and Epstein-Barr virus. Correlated functional status among segregating V segments might be attributable to linkage disequilibrium, but an unknown experimental factor could not be ruled out. A few of the identified cytomegalovirus-associated TCR beta chains were confirmed in vitro to be specific for cytomegalovirus antigens. In a later analysis, most CMV-associated TCR beta chains were found to appear HLA-restricted, with HLA associations seemingly driven largely by CMV exposure. Strong co-occurrence of HLA alleles, especially DR and DQ, made assigning TCR associations to individual alleles difficult. A group of highly shared sequence variants was considered likely to be a technical artifact of the sequencing pipeline. Some IMGT-functional V segments, including TRBV6-2 and TRBV6-3, could not be told apart with the 87-base-pair reads, so those segments were excluded. Because HLA typing was missing for some donors at each locus, association tests included only the typed subset. The classifier was reported to diagnose cytomegalovirus status with high specificity and sensitivity in both the original cohort and the validation cohort. An association between a missense DCLRE1C variant and V-gene and J-gene trimming of TCR beta chains was found in a later genetic analysis and replicated in an independent cohort. Only TCR beta chains were sequenced in this cohort, and the absence of alpha or paired-chain data limited detectable features. In a later genetic analysis, fewer N-insertions in productive TCRs were reported among donors in an Asian-associated ancestry cluster than the approximately 670-donor mean. The presence/absence analyses assumed that sequencing depth was roughly uniform across donors, and that assumption may not be true. The authors suggested that the approach could potentially be generalized to other disease states and immunological phenotypes. Across donors, most TCR sequences were observed very rarely, whereas some public TCRs were present in many individuals. In a later analysis, TCR association rates were found to vary across HLA loci, with the most associated TCRs seen for DRB1 alleles and the fewest for HLA-C alleles. CMV serostatus was the only immune exposure information available for the cohort. Broadly in line with IMGT annotations, most TCR beta V segments showed up in productive rearrangements about 87% or about 30% of the time in an earlier analysis of 587 of the donors. A further reported finding was that TCR beta sequences accurately predicted the HLA-A and HLA-B alleles for most subjects in the first cohort. In the study, approximately 160 TCR beta chains were listed as associated with cytomegalovirus.

Counted from cysteine to phenylalanine, this CDR3 has 13 amino acids. Left in the record is the CDR3 DNA by itself, 39 bases read in frame from the first base. Deletion took 8 bases off V and 4 bases off J, with a span of 14 bases between the germline ends. Looking up the germline V gene yields CDR1 MNHEY and CDR2 SVGAGI. The cohort comprised some 680 healthy bone marrow donors. At the time of sampling, all cohort members were nominally healthy, though unrecorded immune exposures were likely present. The donor tested CMV seropositive and was one of the 289 seropositive cohort members. A peripheral blood sample was provided by each donor, and peripheral blood mononuclear cells were used for TCR beta sequencing. Genomic DNA was extracted from the blood cell samples with the Qiagen DNeasy Blood Extraction Kit. The library was built by means of the immunoSEQ multiplex PCR assay. The multiplex PCR relied on a mix of 60 forward primers for TCR Vbeta segments and 13 reverse primers for TCR Jbeta segments. A multiplex PCR assay on genomic DNA amplified the CDR3 region of rearranged TCR beta genes. On the Illumina HiSeq System, the amplified TCR beta libraries were sequenced as 87-base-pair reads. As for how the authors treated the data: In a later analysis, 80 million or so unique TCR beta chains were counted across the 500 to 850 repertoires, and roughly 10 million of these chains were shared by at least two donors. To remove PCR and sequencing errors, raw reads were error-corrected and collapsed into unique sequences using a nearest-neighbor algorithm that merged closely related sequences. To assign V, D and J gene segments, CDR3 sequences were aligned to IMGT reference sequences. Each retained sequence needed at least a six-nucleotide match to both a V gene segment and a J gene segment. Rearrangements were called productive when the CDR3 lacked stop codons and stayed in frame with V and J; all others were non-productive. CDR3 was defined according to IMGT convention as the region running from the second conserved V-encoded cysteine to the conserved J-encoded phenylalanine. In an earlier analysis of approximately 590 of the donors, sequences lacking an unambiguous match to a single V gene segment were excluded. An earlier analysis of fewer than 750 of the donors classified V segments as functional when productive rearrangements were above 56.7% and as segregating when the standard deviation between donors was above 5%. To diagnose cytomegalovirus status from the catalog of TCR beta chain sequences, a statistical classification framework was built. V and J gene assignment, in a later analysis, came from comparing TCR nucleotide sequences with IMGT/GENE-DB human TR gene sequences. The TCRdist pipeline was used in a later analysis to assign CDR3 sequences and most-parsimonious VDJ recombination scenarios. A later analysis defined each TCR beta chain by its CDR3 amino acid sequence plus V-gene family, and excluded reads lacking a unique V-gene family. As a way to deal with suspected cross-contamination and a sequencing artifact, a later analysis dropped approximately 570 nucleotide sequences that were highly shared and had low generation probability. A later analysis calculated a clonal expansion index for each public chain from normalized within-repertoire ranks of inferred template counts. In a later analysis, generation probabilities were computed with a VDJ recombination model fitted to out-of-frame rearrangements, and the resulting probabilities were checked against IGoR. In a later analysis, hypergeometric tests were used to score TCR-TCR, TCR-HLA and TCR-CMV co-occurrence, with a repertoire-size bias correction applied to TCR pairs. A later analysis estimated false discovery rates by permuting HLA or CMV assignments 20 times. A later analysis grouped co-occurring TCRs with DBSCAN, adding TCRdist sequence similarity when clustering within HLA-allele-positive subsets. Repertoires with fewer than 30,000 or more than 120,000 public chains were left out of co-occurrence clustering, as were a few repertoires with anomalous nucleotide sharing. The table was pulled from immuneACCESS by TCRdb, which kept in-frame rearrangements only. Such tables lose some clones; where checked, under half of the loss comes from unresolved V genes, and the rest has no known cause. V and J calls and clone size follow that table, whereas D and trimming were derived from the DNA. This sample has 90,000 to 150,000 clones in its table, and roughly three quarters of those were observed once. The leading ten clones occupy approximately 12% of the sample.

The TCR sequence derives from a woman between 35 and 50 years old in good health and CMV-seropositive. The chain links TRBV6-5 with TRBJ1-1; TRBD1 might be the D gene, on 5 matching bases. The specimen was PBMCs. The CDR3 has the sequence CASGTREATEAFF. In nucleotide form, the sequence is TGTGCCAGCGGTACCAGGGAAGCCACTGAAGCTTTCTTT.